This T cell receptor beta chain was found in a study of vaccination effects on CD4 cells after COVID-19. Study details: At 16 days and at one week before vaccination, samples were given by two convalescent patients.

This clone has more than one count but fewer than ten. The antigen is unknown. Subsequent to a culture period of about ten days, CD4+ T cells were isolated. Infection dated between March and December 2020, before the Alpha, Beta and Delta variants reached the United States. Per germline, CDR1 LGHDT and CDR2 YNNKEL (reference sequence). The CDR3 is 15 amino acids. After removal of 0 bases from V and 5 bases from J, the junction contained 4 bases not matched to a gene. Notes on the study in general: Among infection- and vaccine-induced clones, marked clonal contraction occurred late after vaccination.

Repertoires were generated with immunoSEQ multiplex PCR, while TCRdb's copy carries only in-frame clones and drops some. The profile shows approximately 45,000 clones, 60% to 80% of them singletons. The chain employs TRBV3-1 (or the pseudogene TRBV3-2) and TRBJ2-1; 7 bases agree with TRBD2. The receptor comes from a human donor who had a prior SARS-CoV-2 infection. The sample here was CD4+ T cells from PBMCs cultured without peptide, taken before COVID-19 vaccination. CDR3 region: CASSQEYGRHNEQFF. CDR3 sequence (DNA): TGTGCCAGCAGCCAAGAATACGGGAGGCACAATGAGCAGTTCTTC.